Below are 5 T cell receptor beta chains sequenced from a single sample in a study of blood T cell repertoires in COVID-19. The method was immunoSEQ multiplex PCR; TCRdb's version includes in-frame clones alone and lacks a portion of them. The sample lists 100,000 to 120,000 clones; roughly 85% were seen once. The material sequenced was peripheral blood. These receptors came from a human donor in a cohort sampled during active COVID-19.

This clone occurred a few times. The chain links TRBV6-2 or TRBV6-3 to TRBJ2-3, with TRBD2 identical over 13 bases. With V trimmed by 2 bases and J by 4 bases, 6 bases remained unmatched. This CDR3 comprises 17 residues. Per the germline V gene, CDR1 is MNHEY and CDR2 is SVGEGT. The CDR3 spells CASSYVLLAGGADTQYF. The CDR3 DNA sequence: TGTGCCAGCAGTTACGTCCTACTAGCGGGGGGGGCAGATACGCAGTATTTT.

The genes are TRBV7-9 and TRBJ1-1; no clear D gene. V dropped 5 bases and J dropped 0 bases, with 7 bases sitting between them. Germline CDR1 and CDR2: SEHNR and FQNEAQ (reference sequence). The CDR3 extends over 13 amino acids. The CDR3: CASSLYLNTEAFF. For the CDR3, the DNA is TGTGCCAGCAGCCTTTATTTGAACACTGAAGCTTTCTTT.

This clone was recorded only once. The genes are TRBV4-3 and TRBJ1-6; 8 bases fit TRBD1. Unmatched junction bases numbered 2, after V lost 4 bases and J lost 9 bases. The CDR3 is 13 amino acids. Germline V lookup: CDR1 LGHNA, CDR2 YSLEER. In DNA, the CDR3 is TGCGCCAGCAGCCCGGACAGGGTTTCACCCCTCCACTTT. Amino acid sequence: CASSPDRVSPLHF.

This clone was found a few times. The rearrangement uses TRBV7-2 and TRBJ1-5, with 7 bases fitting TRBD1. The V and J ends lost 5 bases and 6 bases, in that order; junction bases with no gene match: 7. Germline V gives CDR1 SGHTA, CDR2 FQGNSA. The CDR3 extends over 14 amino acids. CDR3 amino acids: CASSETGAGQPQHF. CDR3 coding DNA: TGTGCCAGCAGCGAAACAGGGGCTGGTCAGCCCCAGCATTTT.

The chain employs TRBV7-8 and TRBJ2-3; 10 bases match TRBD2. V shed 9 bases, J shed 6 bases, and the junction held 6 bases outside the gene matches. The length of the CDR3 is 13 residues. CDR1 is SGHVS, CDR2 FQNEAQ, per germline. The CDR3 spells CASVSGGSDTQYF. CDR3 DNA sequence: TGTGCCAGTGTTAGCGGGGGGTCCGATACGCAGTATTTT.